This TCR beta chain originates from a study of CD4 T cells in relation to SARS-CoV-2 and coronaviruses. Study as a whole: TCR beta CDR3s were sequenced after roughly eleven-day antigen culture of PBMCs.

Libraries were prepared by immunoSEQ multiplex PCR; TCRdb keeps only in-frame clonotypes and omits some of them. The sample has some 28,000 clones; 70% to 80% are singletons. Unexposed donor CD4+ T cells date from about 2011-2018, before the COVID-19 pandemic. CD4+ T cells were isolated from the cells after more than 8 days of culture. Unexposed-donor CD4+ T cells were probed with SARS-CoV-2 S/N and four cold-coronavirus spikes, cells permitting. About this clone: The antigen is not known.

V lost 1 base and J lost 1; bases outside the gene matches: 5. Germline loops: CDR1 SGDLS, CDR2 YYNGEE. The CDR3 has 16 amino acids. Sequencing used CD4+ T cells from PBMCs, cultured in vitro. This chain uses TRBV9 with TRBJ2-1, with 7 positions matching TRBD2. The TCR was taken from a human donor in good health. The DNA of the CDR3 is TGTGCCAGCAGCGTAACTAGCGATGGGTCCTACAATGAGCAGTTCTTC. It is translated as CASSVTSDGSYNEQFF.